This section outlines one TCR beta chain sequence together with its context. This sample is drawn from a study of CD8+ T cells in alopecia areata. Trimming removed 5 bases at V and 7 bases at J, with 23 bases between. This CDR3 is built from 16 residues. Germline V gives CDR1 SGHDN, CDR2 FVKESK. Treatment here: oral pan-JAK inhibitor, 5-10 mg twice daily. As part of sample collection, lesional scalp punch biopsies and peripheral blood were taken from alopecia areata patients. Extraction and reverse transcription of RNA yielded cDNA as the sequencing template. Clones were read by immunoSEQ multiplex PCR, and TCRdb kept only the in-frame ones, dropping some. This sample yields roughly 220,000 clones, of which 35% to 40% are seen a single time; 0.48% belongs to the top ten.

This receptor was taken from a human donor with alopecia areata. The genes are TRBV14 and TRBJ1-2, with a tentative D call TRBD1 (5 bases). The specimen comprised CD4+ T cells sorted from blood, sampled at approximately week 30, from a patient treated with tofacitinib. The CDR3 sequence: CASSATARVVGSGYTF. CDR3 coding DNA: TGTGCCAGCAGCGCAACGGCCAGGGTAGTTGGGTCTGGCTACACCTTC.